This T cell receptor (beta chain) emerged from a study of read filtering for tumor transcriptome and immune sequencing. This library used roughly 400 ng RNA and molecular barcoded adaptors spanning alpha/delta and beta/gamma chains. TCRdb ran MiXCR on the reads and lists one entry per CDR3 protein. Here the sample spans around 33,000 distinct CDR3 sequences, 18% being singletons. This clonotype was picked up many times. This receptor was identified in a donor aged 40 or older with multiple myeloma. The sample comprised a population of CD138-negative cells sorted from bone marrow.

In DNA form, the CDR3 reads TGCGCCAGCAGCCAGGGACTAGCGGCGGAAGAGACCCAGTACTTC. This translates into CASSQGLAAEETQYF. The gene calls are TRBV5-1 and TRBJ2-5, with 11 positions matching TRBD2. CDR3 length equals 15 residues. The V gene end was trimmed by 4 bases and the J gene end by 3 bases; junction bases not matched to a gene: 5. CDR1 and CDR2 (germline): SGHRS, YFSETQ.